This T cell receptor (beta chain) emerged from a study of molecular identifiers for immune sequencing clone quantification. As for the study in general: Replicate experiments divided RNA from around 20,000 or 100,000 naive CD8 cells into five parts and sequenced four. General study findings and limits: Among about a million naive cells, spiked Jurkat TCR RNA from a single cell was reportedly detectable. Clones above 20 RNA copies contained over 99% of effector molecules and under 1% of naive molecules.

CDR1 SGHAT and CDR2 FQNNGV come from the germline V gene. This CDR3 spans 16 amino acids. The germline V and J ends were trimmed by 5 bases and 5 bases, with 18 bases remaining between them. The authors built bulk TCR libraries by previously described methods with listed TCR primers. TCRdb redid the calling of the PCR reads with MiXCR, one entry per CDR3 protein. The table has roughly 100,000 distinct CDR3 sequences, about 35% seen once; the top ten hold roughly 10%. In regard to this clonotype: Its antigen is unidentified.

The source of this sequence is a human donor in good health. Some libraries in this study had Jurkat cell RNA spiked in. The genes are TRBV11-2 and TRBJ2-2, with D tentatively TRBD1 or TRBD2 (5 bases each). Sequencing input: naive CD8+ T cells from blood, with Jurkat cell RNA spiked in. Stated subset: FACS-sorted CD8+CD4-CCR7+CD45RA+ naive T cells. The CDR3: CASSPGTIGETGELFF. CDR3 bases: TGTGCCAGCAGCCCCGGGACGATCGGCGAAACCGGGGAGCTGTTTTTT.